This TCR beta chain was recorded in a study of cytotoxic CD8 clonotypes in ibrutinib-treated CLL. Assay: immunoSEQ multiplex PCR; the TCRdb copy retains only in-frame clones and omits some. In the table there are roughly 200,000 clones, about 72% of which are singletons. Per germline, CDR1 LNHDA and CDR2 SQIVND (reference sequence). This CDR3 has 16 amino acids. V was trimmed by 0 bases and J by 6 bases, leaving 15 bases between them. The specimen was PBMCs, collected after 24 months of ibrutinib treatment. The V gene is TRBV19, the J gene TRBJ2-1; unclear D gene. The receptor's source is a human donor with chronic lymphocytic leukemia. CDR3: CASSIEGSDTINEQFF. The DNA for the CDR3 is TGTGCCAGTAGTATAGAGGGTTCAGATACTATCAATGAGCAGTTCTTC.